The clone carrying this T cell receptor beta chain was counted once. The CDR3 is 18 residues long. The V segment lost 6 bases and the J segment 8 bases; nucleotides outside the gene matches: 17. Germline values: CDR1 SEHNR, CDR2 FQNEAQ (reference sequence). The sample comes from a study of T cell changes during pregnancy in multiple sclerosis. Produced via immunoSEQ multiplex PCR; TCRdb's table is partial and in-frame only. This sample carries about 38,000 clones, around 90% of them seen once, and the ten largest clones take around 10%. Sequenced material: CD8+ T cells from peripheral blood mononuclear cells, taken after pregnancy. V gene TRBV7-9 combines with J gene TRBJ2-1; the match to TRBD1 covers 12 bases. This receptor was taken from a female donor with multiple sclerosis, enrolled in a pregnancy study. CDR3: CASRPPGTGGGGFDEQFF. The CDR3 DNA reads as TGTGCCAGCAGACCTCCCGGGACAGGGGGCGGCGGTTTCGATGAGCAGTTCTTC.